The present entry profiles one T cell receptor beta chain with its context. Its antigen is unidentified. The source of the sample is a study of cytomegalovirus exposure and HLA in healthy donors. Study at large: When just under 400 donors were genotyped, about 80% of them were found to fall in the Caucasian-associated ancestry cluster.

The CDR3 covers 15 residues. V lost 2 bases to trimming and J lost 1 base, with 9 bases between them. Germline V lookup: CDR1 SGDLS, CDR2 YYNGEE. The PCR made use of 60 Vbeta and 13 Jbeta primers. Original processing methods: An analysis performed later counted 74 million or so unique TCR beta chains (roughly 11 million of them shared). Profiling relied on immunoSEQ multiplex PCR, and the TCRdb table lists in-frame clones only, not all of them. That table furnishes V, J and clone size, whereas the DNA furnished D and trimming. The profile shows over 110,000 clones, 80% of them singletons. Study-level points and caveats: Overall, approximately 150 TCR beta chains were annotated as cytomegalovirus-associated. Most subjects had HLA-A and HLA-B alleles reportedly predicted accurately by TCR beta sequences.

The receptor was isolated from a man aged 40-49 years in good health and CMV-seronegative. This chain joins TRBV9 and TRBJ2-2; D is perhaps TRBD2 (6 bases). What was sequenced was PBMCs. CDR3 protein: CASSVTGVNTGELFF. The CDR3 DNA sequence: TGTGCCAGCAGCGTGACGGGGGTGAACACCGGGGAGCTGTTTTTT.